What follows are 20 T cell receptor beta chains derived from one specimen sequenced in a study of T cell responses to AZD1222 COVID-19 vaccine. Libraries were prepared by immunoSEQ multiplex PCR; TCRdb keeps only in-frame clonotypes and omits some of them. The data contain 65,000 to 70,000 clones, 88% of them singletons. Here the sequenced sample was peripheral blood, taken on day 0 of AZD1222 vaccination. Source of these receptors: an adult in good health.

The chain is built from TRBV6-5 and TRBJ1-6, with D unclear. Germline V CDR1 and CDR2: MNHEY, SVGAGI. V was clipped by 2 bases and J by 9 bases, with 14 bases between them. This CDR3 has 15 amino acids. CDR3 coding DNA: TGTGCCAGCAGTTACGGCCCGTCCAAGACTTCACCCCTCCACTTT. It specifies CASSYGPSKTSPLHF.

This chain uses TRBV27 with TRBJ1-5; 8 nucleotides match TRBD1. The CDR3 consists of 14 residues. CDR1 MNHEY and CDR2 SMNVEV come from the germline V gene (reference sequence). V gave up 5 bases and J gave up 5 bases; unmatched junction bases: 5. CDR3: CASSPGTGHQPQHF. The CDR3 DNA reads TGTGCCAGCAGTCCCGGGACAGGTCATCAGCCCCAGCATTTT.

V and J are TRBV3-1 (or the pseudogene TRBV3-2) and TRBJ2-1; TRBD2 matches at 10 bases. This CDR3 region has 21 residues. CDR1 is LGHDT, CDR2 YNNKEL, per germline (reference sequence). The ends lost 5 bases at V and 0 bases at J; junction bases unmatched: 19. CDR3 residues: CASSKIPPGLAMRGSYNEQFF. The CDR3 DNA sequence: TGTGCCAGCAGCAAAATTCCGCCGGGACTAGCGATGAGAGGCTCCTACAATGAGCAGTTCTTC.

As to this clone: The same CDR3 also results from other DNA sequences found in this sample. This chain links TRBV5-1 with TRBJ1-2; D is unresolved. CDR3 size: 14 residues. CDR1 is SGHRS and CDR2 is YFSETQ in the germline V gene. V lost 0 bases to trimming and J lost 0 bases, with 6 bases between them. The CDR3 DNA reads TGCGCCAGCAGCTTGGCCGCAGCTAACTATGGCTACACCTTC. Amino acid sequence: CASSLAAANYGYTF.

This clone was counted a single time. This sequence joins TRBV4-2 and TRBJ2-1; no clear D. CDR1 and CDR2 (germline): LGHNA, YNFKEQ. The ends were cut back, 4 bases at V and 6 bases at J, with 16 bases in the middle. This CDR3 has 15 residues. The CDR3 loop is CASSRLSGPTNEQFF. The CDR3 DNA reads as TGTGCCAGCAGCCGCCTATCAGGACCAACCAATGAGCAGTTCTTC.

The chain combines TRBV4-2 with TRBJ2-1, with TRBD2 matching over 11 bases. V trimming: 0 bases; J trimming: 9 bases; junction bases outside the gene matches: 7. Germline lookup yields CDR1 LGHNA and CDR2 YNFKEQ. CDR3 length: 16 amino acids. CDR3 in amino acids: CASSQDFLAGGSEQFF. CDR3 sequence (DNA): TGTGCCAGCAGCCAAGATTTCCTAGCGGGAGGTAGTGAGCAGTTCTTC.

This sequence joins TRBV27 and TRBJ2-1; TRBD2 might be the D (5 bases). V lost 0 bases to trimming and J lost 4 bases, with 19 bases between them. CDR3 length equals 18 residues. CDR1 is MNHEY, CDR2 SMNVEV, per germline (reference sequence). CDR3 DNA sequence: TGTGCCAGCAGTTTATCGGGATCCGGACTGAAAATTTACAATGAGCAGTTCTTC. Protein product: CASSLSGSGLKIYNEQFF.

This clone was seen just once. The genes are TRBV2 and TRBJ2-1; 8 bases fit TRBD2. CDR1 and CDR2 (germline): SNHLY, FYNNEI. The junction had 7 bases not matched to a gene; V was cut back by 6 bases and J by 6 bases. The CDR3 extends over 14 amino acids. CDR3: CASSADSGINEQFF. The CDR3 bases are TGTGCCAGCAGCGCCGATAGCGGGATCAATGAGCAGTTCTTC.

This clone qualifies as medium-sized (0.01 to 0.1%). The J gene is TRBJ1-5, the V gene TRBV4-1; D unresolved. Germline CDR1 and CDR2: MGHRA and YSYEKL. V was clipped by 4 bases and J by 8 bases, with 15 bases between them. The CDR3 length is 14 residues. The CDR3 region has the DNA TGCGCCAGCAGCCCCACGGTGGGGTGGAAGCCCCAGCATTTT. Protein product: CASSPTVGWKPQHF.

This chain joins TRBV5-1 and TRBJ2-2; 8 positions match TRBD1. The CDR3 consists of 15 residues. Unmatched junction bases numbered 8, after V lost 4 bases and J lost 6 bases. CDR1 is SGHRS and CDR2 is YFSETQ in the germline V gene. The CDR3 DNA sequence: TGCGCCAGCAGCCTCCAACAGGGGGTAGCCGGGGAGCTGTTTTTT. This encodes CASSLQQGVAGELFF.

The chain combines TRBV6-1 with TRBJ1-2; maybe TRBD1 (5 bases). The CDR3 length is 14 residues. Germline CDR1 reads MNHNS; CDR2 reads SASEGT. The V gene lost 3 bases and the J gene lost 4 bases, with 12 bases spanning the gap. The CDR3 reads CASSDRMGLYGYTF. The CDR3 bases are TGTGCCAGCAGTGATCGCATGGGACTCTATGGCTACACCTTC.

The chain joins TRBV11-2 to TRBJ1-2, with D hard to call. Germline V gives CDR1 SGHAT, CDR2 FQNNGV. The CDR3 sequence is 15 residues long. V was shortened by 1 base and J by 6 bases, with 15 bases between the two germline ends. DNA of the CDR3: TGTGCCAGCAGCTTAGGGGCACAGCGCACCCATGGCTACACCTTC. This codes for CASSLGAQRTHGYTF.

This chain joins TRBV6-5 and TRBJ2-5; D remains ambiguous. V was shortened by 7 bases and J by 5 bases, with 8 bases between the two germline ends. The CDR3 sequence is 11 residues long. Per germline, CDR1 MNHEY and CDR2 SVGAGI. CDR3 DNA: TGTGCCAGCAAGGTAGTCGAGACCCAGTACTTC. As protein: CASKVVETQYF.

The chain links TRBV4-1 to TRBJ1-2; a weak D match, TRBD1 (5 bases). The CDR3 loop spans 16 amino acids. The ends were cut back, 0 bases at V and 4 bases at J, with 15 bases in the middle. Germline lookup yields CDR1 MGHRA and CDR2 YSYEKL. For the CDR3, the DNA is TGCGCCAGCAGCCAAGATCCGGGGGGAGTCGCCTATGGCTACACCTTC. Translated, it gives CASSQDPGGVAYGYTF.

This rearrangement joins TRBV7-9 to TRBJ1-2, with TRBD1 as a possible D gene (6 bases). Trimming stripped 4 bases from V and 2 bases from J, with 14 bases between. The CDR3 contains 15 residues. The germline gives CDR1 SEHNR, CDR2 FQNEAQ (reference sequence). The CDR3 nucleotides read TGTGCCAGCAGCTCGTACAGGGCATCCAACTATGGCTACACCTTC. Translated, it gives CASSSYRASNYGYTF.

The chain is built from TRBV30 and TRBJ2-5, with D hard to call. Looked up from germline, CDR1 is GTSNPN and CDR2 is SVGIG (reference sequence). The CDR3 is 14 residues long. V was clipped by 0 bases and J by 2 bases, with 10 bases between them. The CDR3 loop reads CAWSVGPGQETQYF. The DNA of the CDR3 is TGTGCCTGGAGTGTAGGGCCCGGGCAAGAGACCCAGTACTTC.

The chain combines TRBV5-6 with TRBJ2-3; TRBD1 agrees at 8 bases. From germline, CDR1 is SGHDT and CDR2 YYEEEE. After removal of 1 base from V and 2 bases from J, the junction contained 6 bases not matched to a gene. The CDR3 has 16 residues. Here the CDR3 reads CASSLSGTGDTDTQYF. Written as DNA, the CDR3 is TGTGCCAGCAGCTTGTCTGGGACAGGAGACACAGATACGCAGTATTTT.

This clone was detected only once. V is TRBV10-3 and J is TRBJ2-7, with D unclear. V shed 8 bases and J shed 4 bases, with 12 bases lying between them. Germline V gene data show CDR1 as ENHRY and CDR2 as SYGVKD. The CDR3 is 12 residues long. The CDR3 DNA sequence: TGTGCCATCTGGTCGTGCATTTACGAGCAGTACTTC. Amino acids: CAIWSCIYEQYF.

V usage is TRBV6-5 and J usage is TRBJ1-4; no clear D gene. V was clipped by 2 bases and J by 8 bases, with 12 bases between them. The CDR3 extends over 14 amino acids. The germline V gene has CDR1 MNHEY and CDR2 SVGAGI. The CDR3 reads CASSYAQGYEKLFF. CDR3 DNA: TGTGCCAGCAGTTACGCCCAAGGATACGAAAAACTGTTTTTT.

The V gene is TRBV28, the J gene TRBJ2-2, with TRBD1 as a possible D gene (5 bases). CDR1 and CDR2 (germline): MDHEN, SYDVKM. Trimming shortened V by 5 bases and J by 6 bases, and 13 bases separated the two germline ends. The CDR3 spans 14 residues. CDR3 residues: CASSPVGVPGELFF. The DNA for the CDR3 is TGTGCCAGCAGTCCAGTAGGGGTTCCCGGGGAGCTGTTTTTT.